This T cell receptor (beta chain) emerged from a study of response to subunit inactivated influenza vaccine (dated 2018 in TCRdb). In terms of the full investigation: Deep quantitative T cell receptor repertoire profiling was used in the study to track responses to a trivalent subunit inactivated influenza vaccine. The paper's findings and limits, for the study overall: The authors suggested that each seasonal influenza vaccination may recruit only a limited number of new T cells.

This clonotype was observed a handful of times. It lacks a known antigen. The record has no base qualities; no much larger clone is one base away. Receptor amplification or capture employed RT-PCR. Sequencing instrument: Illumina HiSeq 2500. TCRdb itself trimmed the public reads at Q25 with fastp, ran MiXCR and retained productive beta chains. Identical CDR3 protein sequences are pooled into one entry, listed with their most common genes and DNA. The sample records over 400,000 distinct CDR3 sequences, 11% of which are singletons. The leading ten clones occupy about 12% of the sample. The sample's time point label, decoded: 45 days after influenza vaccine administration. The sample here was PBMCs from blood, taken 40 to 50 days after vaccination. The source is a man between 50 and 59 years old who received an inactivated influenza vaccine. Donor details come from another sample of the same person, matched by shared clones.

In nucleotides, the sequence is TGTGCCAGCAGTCCCCGTGGTACGGGAGGCGGGTACGAGCAGTACTTC. Its product reads: CASSPRGTGGGYEQYF. The chain links TRBV12-3 or TRBV12-4 with TRBJ2-7, with 7 bases in between that match TRBD2. CDR3 length: 16 amino acids, cysteine to phenylalanine. Only the CDR3 region is kept as DNA, spanning 48 bases read in frame from base 1. V loses 5 bases at its end and J loses 4 bases; junction bases beyond the gene matches: 14.